The 18 T cell receptor beta chains given below trace back to one sample, sequenced in a study of beta chain features in type 1 diabetes. These receptors' antigens are unknown. Study results and limitations: Moderate but significant shortening of TCRB CDR3s was recorded in all four CD4+ subsets from Type 1 diabetes patients.

The sequenced template was cDNA made from the entire isolated RNA. TCRdb's table, derived via immunoSEQ multiplex PCR, lists solely in-frame clones and lacks some. The repertoire holds 500,000 to 800,000 clones, with 9.5% to 15% as singletons. The sequenced sample was naive CD4+ T cells from blood. These receptors were taken from a young man with type 1 diabetes.

This chain uses TRBV7-2 with TRBJ1-6, with a weak D call TRBD1 (5 bases). Trimming stripped 8 bases from V and 0 bases from J, with 14 bases between. Germline-derived CDR1 and CDR2 are SGHTA and FQGNSA. The CDR3 contains 16 residues. The DNA for the CDR3 is TGTGCCAGCGCCTACGGGGGGAGCTCCTATAATTCACCCCTCCACTTT. Translated: CASAYGGSSYNSPLHF.

This clone was counted between two and nine times. The chain combines TRBV7-2 with TRBJ1-1; D call uncertain. Germline lookup yields CDR1 SGHTA and CDR2 FQGNSA. The V end lost 5 bases, the J end lost 3 bases, and 13 bases lay between the germline ends. The CDR3 is made up of 14 amino acids. Here the CDR3 DNA reads TGTGCCAGCAGCACAGACTCCAGTGACACTGAAGCTTTCTTT. As protein: CASSTDSSDTEAFF.

This clone was observed a handful of times. This chain uses TRBV7-3 with TRBJ1-2; TRBD1 is a possible D gene (5 bases). V dropped 8 bases and J dropped 0 bases, with 13 bases sitting between them. The CDR3 extends over 14 amino acids. The germline V gene has CDR1 SGHTA and CDR2 FQGTGA. DNA of the CDR3: TGTGCCAGCCGTCCCGGGACTACTAACTATGGCTACACCTTC. It specifies CASRPGTTNYGYTF. The full variable domain, completed using reference TRBV7-3 and TRBJ1-2, is GAGVSQTPSNKVTEKGKYVELRCDPISGHTALYWYRQSLGQGPEFLIYFQGTGAADDSGLPNDRFFAVRPEGSVSTLKIQRTERGDSAVYLCASRPGTTNYGYTFGSGTRLTVV.

This clone has only a few counts. The J gene is TRBJ1-5, the V gene TRBV29-1; a weak D match, TRBD1 (5 bases). The CDR3 runs to 14 residues. Germline lookup yields CDR1 SQVTM and CDR2 ANQGSEA. V lost 1 base to trimming and J lost 6 bases, with 13 bases between them. The CDR3: CSVEGGGRGQPQHF. CDR3 nucleotides: TGCAGCGTTGAAGGGGGAGGAAGGGGTCAGCCCCAGCATTTT.

This clone has just a few counts. The CDR3 spells CASSLGQLNNEQFF. The CDR3 DNA sequence: TGTGCCAGCAGCTTAGGGCAGTTAAACAATGAGCAGTTCTTC. V gene TRBV7-3 combines with J gene TRBJ2-1; D not certain. The V end was cut by 2 bases, the J end by 5 bases, with 10 bases between. The CDR3 extends over 14 amino acids. Germline V gene lookup returns CDR1 SGHTA and CDR2 FQGTGA. Full variable domain (outside the CDR3, taken from reference TRBV7-3 and TRBJ2-1): GAGVSQTPSNKVTEKGKYVELRCDPISGHTALYWYRQSLGQGPEFLIYFQGTGAADDSGLPNDRFFAVRPEGSVSTLKIQRTERGDSAVYLCASSLGQLNNEQFFGPGTRLTVL.

About this clone: At the DNA level, this CDR3 is encoded by other sequences in the same sample as well. The chain links TRBV18 to TRBJ1-5; D might be TRBD1 (6 bases). V gave up 2 bases and J gave up 2 bases, with 7 bases separating them. CDR1 KGHSH and CDR2 LQKENI come from the germline V gene. There are 14 residues in the CDR3. CDR3 in DNA: TGTGCCAGCTCACCAGGGGGCGGCAATCAGCCCCAGCATTTT. Residues: CASSPGGGNQPQHF.

This clone was picked up a small number of times. The chain has TRBV9 and TRBJ2-3; 10 bases map to TRBD2. Unmatched junction bases numbered 7, after V lost 0 bases and J lost 0 bases. The CDR3 covers 18 residues. Germline assignment: CDR1 SGDLS and CDR2 YYNGEE. The DNA for the CDR3 is TGTGCCAGCAGCGTAGGAACTAGCGGGGTAACTAGCACAGATACGCAGTATTTT. Amino acids: CASSVGTSGVTSTDTQYF.

V gene TRBV6-1 combines with J gene TRBJ1-6; a possible D gene is TRBD1 (5 bases). Germline V lookup: CDR1 MNHNS, CDR2 SASEGT. This CDR3 contains 14 residues. The CDR3 spells CAAGRLSPDSPLHF. CDR3 coding DNA: TGTGCAGCGGGGCGGCTTTCGCCGGACTCACCCCTCCACTTT.

The genes are TRBV30 and TRBJ1-4, with a tentative D call TRBD1 (6 bases). V was trimmed by 4 bases and J by 5 bases, leaving 14 bases between them. The CDR3 contains 14 residues. Germline CDR1 and CDR2: GTSNPN and SVGIG (reference sequence). The CDR3 nucleotides are TGTGCCTGGAACCTGGACAGTACCAATGAAAAACTGTTTTTT. The encoded protein is CAWNLDSTNEKLFF. The full variable domain, in which reference TRBV30 and TRBJ1-4 provide the parts outside the CDR3, is SQTIHQWPATLVQPVGSPLSLECTVEGTSNPNLYWYRQAAGRGLQLLFYSVGIGQISSEVPQNLSASRPQDRQFILSSKKLLLSDSGFYLCAWNLDSTNEKLFFGSGTQLSVL.

The V and J genes are TRBV6-5 and TRBJ1-2; D is possibly TRBD1 (5 bases). V lost 7 bases and J 7 bases, leaving 22 bases between the germline ends. This CDR3 region has 15 residues. Germline V gene lookup returns CDR1 MNHEY and CDR2 SVGAGI. This CDR3 reads CASTREPQGFGGYTF. CDR3 nucleotides: TGTGCCAGCACCCGTGAACCCCAGGGTTTCGGTGGCTACACCTTC.

The table lists this clone with a few counts. The V and J genes are TRBV5-1 and TRBJ2-5; 7 positions agree with TRBD2. The ends lost 3 bases at V and 5 bases at J; junction bases unmatched: 13. Germline V gene lookup returns CDR1 SGHRS and CDR2 YFSETQ. CDR3 length: 16 amino acids. The CDR3 region is CASSSSMSGVGETQYF. The CDR3 DNA follows: TGCGCCAGCAGCTCATCAATGAGCGGGGTTGGGGAGACCCAGTACTTC.

This clone was seen only a few times. The genes are TRBV27 and TRBJ2-5; 7 nucleotides match TRBD2. Trimming cost V 6 bases and J 7 bases; bases outside gene matches: 5. This CDR3 contains 12 residues. Germline V gene data show CDR1 as MNHEY and CDR2 as SMNVEV (reference sequence). CDR3 loop: CASRAPGGTQYF. The DNA of the CDR3 is TGTGCCAGCAGGGCTCCGGGGGGGACCCAGTACTTC.

V usage is TRBV5-6 and J usage is TRBJ2-7, with D possibly being TRBD1 (6 bases). V was cut by 1 base and J by 12 bases, with 14 bases left in between. Germline CDR1 is SGHDT and CDR2 is YYEEEE. The CDR3 has 12 amino acids. This CDR3 is CASSLRGRQAYF. CDR3 nucleotides: TGTGCCAGCAGCTTGAGAGGGAGACAGGCGTACTTC.

This clone was counted a few times. V and J are TRBV18 and TRBJ2-7; TRBD1 might be the D (5 bases). The V gene's germline CDR1 is KGHSH and CDR2 LQKENI. The CDR3 contains 17 residues. V gave up 0 bases and J gave up 3 bases, with 18 bases separating them. The CDR3 bases are TGTGCCAGCTCACCACCAATGTTATCAGGGCCCAGCTACGAGCAGTACTTC. Its translation is CASSPPMLSGPSYEQYF.

The V call is TRBV14, the J call TRBJ2-3, with D perhaps TRBD2 (6 bases). There are 14 residues in the CDR3. V lost 4 bases and J 0 bases, leaving 8 bases between the germline ends. Germline assignment: CDR1 SGHDN and CDR2 FVKESK. CDR3 in amino acids: CASSLGTSTDTQYF. CDR3 sequence (DNA): TGTGCCAGCAGCCTCGGGACTAGCACAGATACGCAGTATTTT. The full variable domain, its missing parts supplied by reference TRBV14 and TRBJ2-3, is EAGVTQFPSHSVIEKGQTVTLRCDPISGHDNLYWYRRVMGKEIKFLLHFVKESKQDESGMPNNRFLAERTGGTYSTLKVQPAELEDSGVYFCASSLGTSTDTQYFGPGTRLTVL.

This chain uses TRBV6-6 with TRBJ1-2, with 7 bases identical to TRBD1. Losses at the gene ends were 6 bases for V and 2 bases for J; bases not matched to a gene: 3. The CDR3 runs 13 residues. Germline V gene sequence: CDR1 MNHNY, CDR2 SVGAGI (reference sequence). The CDR3 is CASSGQENYGYTF. Here the CDR3 DNA reads TGTGCCAGCAGCGGACAGGAGAACTATGGCTACACCTTC.

V is TRBV6-5 and J is TRBJ1-4; 7 nucleotides align to TRBD1. The germline gives CDR1 MNHEY, CDR2 SVGAGI. The CDR3 totals 15 residues. After removal of 6 bases from V and 0 bases from J, the junction contained 4 bases not matched to a gene. The CDR3 here is CASRGQVATNEKLFF. As DNA, the CDR3 is TGTGCCAGCAGAGGACAGGTTGCAACTAATGAAAAACTGTTTTTT.

The chain is built from TRBV27 and TRBJ2-6, with D perhaps TRBD1 (5 bases). V was clipped by 0 bases and J by 2 bases, with 5 bases between them. Germline CDR1 is MNHEY and CDR2 is SMNVEV (reference sequence). The CDR3 length is 15 residues. The CDR3: CASSLSGAGANVLTF. DNA for the CDR3: TGTGCCAGCAGTTTATCAGGGGCTGGGGCCAACGTCCTGACTTTC. Supplemented by reference TRBV27 and TRBJ2-6, the full variable domain reads EAQVTQNPRYLITVTGKKLTVTCSQNMNHEYMSWYRQDPGLGLRQIYYSMNVEVTDKGDVPEGYKVSRKEKRNFPLILESPSPNQTSLYFCASSLSGAGANVLTFGAGSRLTVL.